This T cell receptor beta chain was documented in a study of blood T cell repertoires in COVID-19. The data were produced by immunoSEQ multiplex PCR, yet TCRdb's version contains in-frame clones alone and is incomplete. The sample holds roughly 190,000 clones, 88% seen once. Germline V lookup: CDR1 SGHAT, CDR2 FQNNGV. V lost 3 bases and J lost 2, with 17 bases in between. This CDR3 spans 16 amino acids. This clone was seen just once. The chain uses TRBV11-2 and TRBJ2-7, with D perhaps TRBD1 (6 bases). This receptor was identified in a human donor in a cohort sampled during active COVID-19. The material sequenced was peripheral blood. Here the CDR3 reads CASSFSRDMGPYEQYF. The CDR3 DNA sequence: TGTGCCAGCAGCTTCTCCCGGGACATGGGTCCCTACGAGCAGTACTTC.